The 24 T cell receptor beta chains listed next were all sequenced from one sample in a study of T cells after yellow fever vaccination. A single record per CDR3 protein comes from TCRdb applying MiXCR to the 5' RACE reads. The sample lists under 600,000 distinct CDR3 sequences; 13% were seen once. Sequenced material: PBMCs, taken on the day of the yellow fever booster vaccination. All receptors come from a man in his thirties or forties who received the YFV17D yellow fever vaccine.

The gene calls are TRBV7-9 and TRBJ2-7, with TRBD1 identical over 7 bases. Per germline, CDR1 SEHNR and CDR2 FQNEAQ (reference sequence). This CDR3 has 16 residues. With V trimmed by 1 base and J by 2 bases, 8 bases remained unmatched. The CDR3: CASSLVRDSRPYEQYF. CDR3 DNA: TGTGCCAGCAGCTTAGTCAGGGACAGTCGCCCCTACGAGCAGTACTTC.

V is TRBV2 and J is TRBJ2-1; 10 nucleotides agree with TRBD2. The V segment lost 9 bases and the J segment 7 bases; nucleotides outside the gene matches: 9. CDR1 is SNHLY and CDR2 is FYNNEI in the germline V gene. The CDR3 consists of 14 residues. Here the CDR3 DNA reads TGTGCCAGTCGGCGGCTAGCGGGAGAAAATGAGCAGTTCTTC. It specifies CASRRLAGENEQFF.

V and J are TRBV18 and TRBJ2-5, with 7 bases identical to TRBD1. The length of the CDR3 is 15 residues. V gave up 3 bases and J gave up 1 base; unmatched junction bases: 5. Germline CDR1 reads KGHSH; CDR2 reads LQKENI. Here the CDR3 DNA reads TGTGCCAGCTCACCGAACCGGGACAGCCAAGAGACCCAGTACTTC. Its translation is CASSPNRDSQETQYF.

The sample holds one count of this clonotype. This rearrangement joins TRBV15 to TRBJ2-7; 10 nucleotides line up with TRBD1. This CDR3 is 14 amino acids long. Per germline, CDR1 LNHNV and CDR2 YYDKDF (reference sequence). Germline trimming cut 2 bases from V and 4 bases from J; bases unmatched to any gene: 2. CDR3 sequence (DNA): TGTGCCACCAGCAGACCGGGACAGGGGTACGAGCAGTACTTC. It is translated as CATSRPGQGYEQYF.

This chain connects TRBV2 to TRBJ2-7; 9 positions agree with TRBD2. Looked up from germline, CDR1 is SNHLY and CDR2 is FYNNEI. J was trimmed by 3 bases and V by 8 bases; bases with no gene match: 8. This CDR3 is 14 amino acids long. The CDR3, as DNA: TGTGCCAGCCTAAGAGGAGCGGGAGGCTACGAGCAGTACTTC. Encoded protein: CASLRGAGGYEQYF.

Only a few counts were recorded for this clonotype. V is TRBV6-1 and J is TRBJ1-4, with TRBD1 matching 7 bases. Unmatched junction bases numbered 3, after V lost 2 bases and J lost 6 bases. Per the germline V gene, CDR1 is MNHNS and CDR2 is SASEGT. The CDR3 length is 14 residues. The CDR3 coding sequence is TGTGCCAGCAGTGAACTCACAGGGGATGAAAAACTGTTTTTT. Translated: CASSELTGDEKLFF.

This chain connects TRBV12-3 or TRBV12-4 to TRBJ1-5, with D perhaps TRBD1 (5 bases). The CDR3 is made up of 14 amino acids. V lost 6 bases and J lost 5, with 14 bases in between. DNA for the CDR3: TGTGCCAGCAGAGACGGGACGGACTATCAGCCCCAGCATTTT. Protein: CASRDGTDYQPQHF.

Here the CDR3 DNA reads TGTGCCAGCAGCCGGACAGGGGCTATGAACACTGAAGCTTTCTTT. Amino acids: CASSRTGAMNTEAFF. This sequence joins TRBV11-2 and TRBJ1-1, with TRBD1 matching over 9 bases. The J segment lost 0 bases and the V segment lost 5 bases, leaving 4 bases of the junction unmatched. The V gene's germline CDR1 is SGHAT and CDR2 FQNNGV. The length of the CDR3 is 15 residues.

This clonotype was recorded a few times. This chain connects TRBV21-1 to TRBJ2-7. TRBV21-1 is a pseudogene locus. The CDR3 extends over 16 amino acids. This chain's CDR3 is CASSQRGTDSSYEQYF. The CDR3 DNA reads as TGTGCCAGCAGCCAGAGAGGAACGGACAGTTCCTACGAGCAGTACTTC.

The chain links TRBV10-3 to TRBJ2-1; D gene ambiguous. CDR1 is ENHRY and CDR2 is SYGVKD in the germline V gene. The CDR3 has 17 residues. V was trimmed by 3 bases and J by 4 bases, leaving 19 bases between them. This CDR3 reads CAISDKKLLLAYNEQFF. The CDR3 DNA is TGTGCCATCAGTGACAAGAAACTCCTCCTGGCTTACAATGAGCAGTTCTTC.

J is TRBJ2-1 and V is TRBV6-5; 9 nucleotides align to TRBD1. This CDR3 has 15 residues. Losses at the gene ends were 2 bases for V and 7 bases for J; bases not matched to a gene: 6. The germline V gene encodes CDR1 MNHEY and CDR2 SVGAGI. The DNA for the CDR3 is TGTGCCAGCAGTTACGGGACAGGGCTTCGGAATGAGCAGTTCTTC. Amino acids: CASSYGTGLRNEQFF.

The V and J genes are TRBV3-1 and TRBJ2-1; D uncertain. This CDR3 is built from 13 residues. Looked up from germline, CDR1 is LGHDT and CDR2 is YNNKEL (reference sequence). The ends were cut back, 1 base at V and 3 bases at J, with 4 bases in the middle. CDR3 nucleotide sequence: TGTGCCAGCAGCCAAGTAGGCTACAATGAGCAGTTCTTC. Translated, it gives CASSQVGYNEQFF.

This chain links TRBV7-8 with TRBJ1-2; D is uncertain. The CDR3 is 14 residues long. With 5 bases removed from V and 3 bases from J, the gap between germline ends came to 13 bases. Germline V gene lookup returns CDR1 SGHVS and CDR2 FQNEAQ. CDR3 sequence reads: CASSLPGRYYGYTF. The CDR3 bases are TGTGCCAGCAGCCTCCCGGGAAGATACTATGGCTACACCTTC.

The table lists this clonotype with a few counts. This sequence joins TRBV30 and TRBJ1-1; D is uncertain. Trimming stripped 0 bases from V and 5 bases from J, with 7 bases between. Germline V gene sequence: CDR1 GTSNPN, CDR2 SVGIG (reference sequence). There are 12 residues in the CDR3. CDR3 region: CAWSVAGTEAFF. For the CDR3, the DNA is TGTGCCTGGAGTGTAGCGGGGACTGAAGCTTTCTTT.

In this sample, this clonotype turned up a few times. The chain links TRBV20-1 to TRBJ2-3, with D unresolved. With 6 bases removed from V and 15 bases from J, the gap between germline ends came to 10 bases. Germline CDR1 is DFQATT and CDR2 is SNEGSKA (reference sequence). The CDR3 is 8 residues long. The CDR3 loop reads CSADSKYF. CDR3 sequence (DNA): TGCAGTGCCGACTCAAAATATTTT.

This clonotype was seen a few times. The chain recombines TRBV9 with TRBJ1-3, with 9 bases identical to TRBD1. The CDR3 extends over 18 amino acids. J was trimmed by 3 bases and V by 4 bases; bases with no gene match: 14. Germline lookup yields CDR1 SGDLS and CDR2 YYNGEE. The CDR3 DNA reads TGTGCCAGCAGCCGAAGCCGGGACAGGGATTCGGGTGGAAACACCATATATTTT. Translation gives CASSRSRDRDSGGNTIYF. The full variable domain, with the rest looked up from reference TRBV9 and TRBJ1-3, is DSGVTQTPKHLITATGQRVTLRCSPRSGDLSVYWYQQSLDQGLQFLIQYYNGEERAKGNILERFSAQQFPDLHSELNLSSLELGDSALYFCASSRSRDRDSGGNTIYFGEGSWLTVV.

The V and J genes are TRBV20-1 and TRBJ2-3, with 10 nucleotides matching TRBD2. CDR1 and CDR2 (germline): DFQATT, SNEGSKA (reference sequence). The CDR3 consists of 14 residues. The CDR3 protein is CGGQREGRTDTQYF. The CDR3 DNA reads TGCGGAGGCCAGCGGGAGGGCCGCACAGATACGCAGTATTTT.

The chain links TRBV6-1 to TRBJ2-1; 13 bases line up with TRBD2. V lost 1 base, J lost 4 bases, and 4 bases stayed unmatched. Germline-derived CDR1 and CDR2 are MNHNS and SASEGT. This CDR3 has 17 amino acids. CDR3 bases: TGTGCCAGCAGTGAAGAACTAGCGGGAGGGGGATACAATGAGCAGTTCTTC. This translates into CASSEELAGGGYNEQFF.

The chain couples TRBV29-1 to TRBJ2-7, with 7 bases that match TRBD1. Per the germline V gene, CDR1 is SQVTM and CDR2 is ANQGSEA. The CDR3 extends over 13 amino acids. J was trimmed by 0 bases and V by 3 bases; bases with no gene match: 2. The CDR3 bases are TGCAGCGTTGAGCAGGGGGACTCCTACGAGCAGTACTTC. Its protein product is CSVEQGDSYEQYF.

The V gene is TRBV29-1, the J gene TRBJ2-3; D uncertain. CDR1 is SQVTM, CDR2 ANQGSEA, per germline. Deletions cut 7 bases from V and 3 bases from J, with 11 bases between. The CDR3 runs to 12 residues. The CDR3 nucleotides are TGCAGCGGACACGAGAATACAGATACGCAGTATTTT. Translated, it gives CSGHENTDTQYF.

The chain uses TRBV5-5 and TRBJ1-1, with a weak D call TRBD1 (5 bases). V lost 1 base and J lost 1, with 14 bases in between. From germline, CDR1 is SGHKS and CDR2 YYEKEE (reference sequence). The CDR3 runs to 16 residues. The CDR3 DNA reads as TGTGCCAGCAGCTTGATGGCGACGGGACCGAACACTGAAGCTTTCTTT. Its translation: CASSLMATGPNTEAFF.

V is TRBV20-1 and J is TRBJ2-7; 8 bases map to TRBD1. The V and J ends lost 5 bases and 4 bases, in that order; junction bases with no gene match: 10. Germline V gene sequence: CDR1 DFQATT, CDR2 SNEGSKA (reference sequence). CDR3 size: 14 residues. CDR3: CSAADRAKFYEQYF. CDR3 DNA: TGCAGTGCTGCGGACAGGGCAAAATTTTACGAGCAGTACTTC.

This clonotype was counted between two and nine times. The rearrangement joins TRBV20-1 to TRBJ2-3; D possibly corresponds to TRBD2 (6 bases). The CDR3 totals 14 residues. CDR1 is DFQATT, CDR2 SNEGSKA, per germline (reference sequence). V was clipped by 4 bases and J by 0 bases, with 11 bases between them. The CDR3, as DNA: TGCAGTGCTACCGGGACTCACAGCACAGATACGCAGTATTTT. It encodes CSATGTHSTDTQYF.

This clonotype was picked up a small number of times. Here the CDR3 DNA reads TGCGCCAGCAGCCAAGATCTAGGGTGGCAGTTCTTC. This gives the protein CASSQDLGWQFF. The chain combines TRBV4-3 with TRBJ2-1; D gene unclear. Germline V gene sequence: CDR1 LGHNA, CDR2 YSLEER. With 0 bases removed from V and 12 bases from J, the gap between germline ends came to 9 bases. The CDR3 loop spans 12 amino acids.